The rows below give T cell receptor beta chains drawn from one sample of a study of blood T cell repertoires in COVID-19. Some clones are missing from TCRdb's copy, which holds only in-frame ones; the method was immunoSEQ multiplex PCR. Found here are about 210,000 clones, about 81% of them singletons; the top ten hold approximately 9.2%. The sample was PBMCs or T cells enriched from blood (not recorded which). These receptors were taken from a man aged 35-49 years who had recovered from COVID-19. Both conserved end residues are part of each CDR3. The D gene is left open where the match is weak. Size is stated for part of the rows, as once, few or many counts, or as a class when the clone is expanded.

clone size: .; J gene: TRBJ2-7; V gene: TRBV2; D gene: TRBD2; CDR3 protein: CASSEAERGRDEQYF; CDR3 DNA: TGTGCCAGCAGTGAAGCAGAGCGGGGGAGGGACGAGCAGTACTTC
clone size: .; J gene: TRBJ1-2; V gene: TRBV3-1/TRBV3-2; D gene: TRBD1; CDR3 protein: CASSGTGGNYGYTF; CDR3 DNA: TGTGCCAGCAGCGGGACAGGGGGGAACTATGGCTACACCTTC
clone size: .; J gene: TRBJ1-5; V gene: TRBV3-1/TRBV3-2; D gene: TRBD1; CDR3 protein: CASSQDTGVDQPQHF; CDR3 DNA: TGTGCCAGCAGCCAAGATACAGGGGTCGATCAGCCCCAGCATTTT
clone size: .; J gene: TRBJ2-4; V gene: TRBV28; D gene: TRBD1; CDR3 protein: CASSTGQGAIDF; CDR3 DNA: TGTGCCAGCAGCACGGGACAGGGGGCGATAGACTTC
clone size: .; J gene: TRBJ1-2; V gene: TRBV21-1; D gene: .; CDR3 protein: CASSKALFGTVYGYTF; CDR3 DNA: TGTGCCAGCAGCAAAGCGCTTTTCGGGACAGTATATGGCTACACCTTC
clone size: .; J gene: TRBJ2-5; V gene: TRBV19; D gene: .; CDR3 protein: CASSKGAEGQETQYF; CDR3 DNA: TGTGCCAGCTCGAAGGGGGCGGAGGGTCAAGAGACCCAGTACTTC
clone size: .; J gene: TRBJ2-3; V gene: TRBV18; D gene: .; CDR3 protein: CASSRDSRSTDTQYF; CDR3 DNA: TGTGCCAGCTCACGGGACTCTAGAAGCACAGATACGCAGTATTTT
clone size: .; J gene: TRBJ1-3; V gene: TRBV11-2; D gene: TRBD1; CDR3 protein: CASSSPGTGLGNTIYF; CDR3 DNA: TGTGCCAGCAGCTCTCCCGGGACAGGGCTAGGAAACACCATATATTTT
clone size: .; J gene: TRBJ1-1; V gene: TRBV2; D gene: TRBD1; CDR3 protein: CASSAARGRDTEAFF; CDR3 DNA: TGTGCCAGCAGTGCAGCCAGGGGGCGCGACACTGAAGCTTTCTTT
clone size: .; J gene: TRBJ1-5; V gene: TRBV30; D gene: TRBD1; CDR3 protein: CAFDRGNQPQHF; CDR3 DNA: TGTGCCTTCGACAGGGGCAATCAGCCCCAGCATTTT
clone size: .; J gene: TRBJ1-6; V gene: TRBV7-6; D gene: TRBD1; CDR3 protein: CASSRQGSSNSPLHF; CDR3 DNA: TGTGCCAGCAGCCGACAGGGGTCTTCGAATTCACCCCTCCACTTT
clone size: .; J gene: TRBJ1-2; V gene: TRBV12-3/TRBV12-4; D gene: TRBD1; CDR3 protein: CASSRTGEDGYTF; CDR3 DNA: TGTGCCAGCAGTCGGACAGGTGAGGATGGCTACACCTTC
clone size: .; J gene: TRBJ2-7; V gene: TRBV4-1; D gene: .; CDR3 protein: CASSQGTGEQYF; CDR3 DNA: TGCGCCAGCAGCCAAGGTACGGGCGAGCAGTACTTC
clone size: .; J gene: TRBJ2-2; V gene: TRBV19; D gene: .; CDR3 protein: CASSILDSYTGELFF; CDR3 DNA: TGTGCCAGTAGTATTCTAGACAGCTACACCGGGGAGCTGTTTTTT
clone size: .; J gene: TRBJ2-7; V gene: TRBV7-2; D gene: TRBD1; CDR3 protein: CASSLSGTGSYEQYF; CDR3 DNA: TGTGCCAGCAGCCTATCCGGGACAGGTTCCTACGAGCAGTACTTC
clone size: .; J gene: TRBJ1-1; V gene: TRBV18; D gene: .; CDR3 protein: CASSFGNMNTEAFF; CDR3 DNA: TGTGCCAGCTCATTCGGGAATATGAACACTGAAGCTTTCTTT
clone size: .; J gene: TRBJ1-1; V gene: TRBV4-2; D gene: .; CDR3 protein: CASSQEGGQTEAFF; CDR3 DNA: TGTGCCAGCAGCCAAGAGGGGGGGCAGACTGAAGCTTTCTTT
clone size: .; J gene: TRBJ2-1; V gene: TRBV5-1; D gene: .; CDR3 protein: CASSTAWSSYNEQFF; CDR3 DNA: TGCGCCAGCAGCACCGCTTGGAGCTCCTACAATGAGCAGTTCTTC
clone size: .; J gene: TRBJ1-1; V gene: TRBV4-1; D gene: .; CDR3 protein: CASTGGGDTEAFF; CDR3 DNA: TGCGCCAGCACCGGGGGGGGTGACACTGAAGCTTTCTTT
clone size: many; J gene: TRBJ1-5; V gene: TRBV15; D gene: .; CDR3 protein: CATREGGVNQPQHF; CDR3 DNA: TGTGCCACCAGGGAGGGCGGAGTCAATCAGCCCCAGCATTTT
clone size: .; J gene: TRBJ1-1; V gene: TRBV5-1; D gene: .; CDR3 protein: CASSTGGRTEAFF; CDR3 DNA: TGCGCCAGCAGCACAGGAGGGAGGACTGAAGCTTTCTTT
clone size: .; J gene: TRBJ1-4; V gene: TRBV19; D gene: .; CDR3 protein: CASSISQMNEKLFF; CDR3 DNA: TGTGCCAGTAGTATTAGCCAGATGAATGAAAAACTGTTTTTT
clone size: .; J gene: TRBJ2-7; V gene: TRBV5-1; D gene: TRBD1; CDR3 protein: CASSLAGRQGFSYEQYF; CDR3 DNA: TGCGCCAGCAGCTTGGCCGGGAGACAGGGGTTCTCCTACGAGCAGTACTTC
clone size: .; J gene: TRBJ1-2; V gene: TRBV2; D gene: TRBD1; CDR3 protein: CAGAAGGMEYGYTF; CDR3 DNA: TGTGCCGGAGCAGCAGGGGGCATGGAATATGGCTACACCTTC
clone size: .; J gene: TRBJ1-2; V gene: TRBV28; D gene: .; CDR3 protein: CASSDLGGRHGYTF; CDR3 DNA: TGTGCCAGCAGCGACCTGGGGGGTAGACATGGCTACACCTTC
clone size: once; J gene: TRBJ1-2; V gene: TRBV5-1; D gene: TRBD1; CDR3 protein: CASNRGTRAFEGYTF; CDR3 DNA: TGCGCCAGCAACAGGGGGACGCGGGCCTTTGAGGGCTACACCTTC
clone size: .; J gene: TRBJ2-5; V gene: TRBV7-2; D gene: TRBD2; CDR3 protein: CASSFYGTSIQETQYF; CDR3 DNA: TGTGCCAGCAGCTTCTACGGGACTAGCATCCAAGAGACCCAGTACTTC
clone size: .; J gene: TRBJ2-2; V gene: TRBV19; D gene: TRBD2; CDR3 protein: CASKRGGPTGELFF; CDR3 DNA: TGTGCCAGTAAACGGGGGGGCCCCACCGGGGAGCTGTTTTTT
clone size: .; J gene: TRBJ2-5; V gene: TRBV2; D gene: TRBD1; CDR3 protein: CASSGGQGRQYVNLETQYF; CDR3 DNA: TGTGCCAGCAGTGGGGGACAGGGGCGTCAATACGTCAATCTAGAGACCCAGTACTTC
clone size: .; J gene: TRBJ1-2; V gene: TRBV2; D gene: TRBD1; CDR3 protein: CASSPGQGDYGYTF; CDR3 DNA: TGTGCCAGCTCTCCGGGACAGGGGGACTATGGCTACACCTTC
clone size: .; J gene: TRBJ2-1; V gene: TRBV19; D gene: TRBD2; CDR3 protein: CASSSSSGRYNEQFF; CDR3 DNA: TGTGCCAGTAGTTCGTCTAGCGGGAGATACAATGAGCAGTTCTTC
clone size: .; J gene: TRBJ1-1; V gene: TRBV7-9; D gene: .; CDR3 protein: CASSLGTGHAGAEAFF; CDR3 DNA: TGTGCCAGCAGCTTGGGCACAGGGCACGCAGGGGCTGAAGCTTTCTTT
clone size: few; J gene: TRBJ1-3; V gene: TRBV5-1; D gene: .; CDR3 protein: CASSLVFGRDTIYF; CDR3 DNA: TGCGCCAGCAGCTTGGTTTTCGGGAGGGACACCATATATTTT
clone size: .; J gene: TRBJ1-6; V gene: TRBV19; D gene: .; CDR3 protein: CASSMTRTVNSPLHF; CDR3 DNA: TGTGCCAGTAGTATGACCCGGACAGTAAATTCACCCCTCCACTTT
clone size: few; J gene: TRBJ2-1; V gene: TRBV7-9; D gene: TRBD2; CDR3 protein: CASSLGLAGGHDEQFF; CDR3 DNA: TGTGCCAGCTCCCTAGGCCTAGCGGGGGGGCACGATGAGCAGTTCTTC
clone size: .; J gene: TRBJ2-4; V gene: TRBV5-1; D gene: TRBD2; CDR3 protein: CASSLTGLAGGPVNIQYF; CDR3 DNA: TGCGCCAGCAGCTTGACCGGACTAGCGGGGGGGCCAGTAAACATTCAGTACTTC
clone size: .; J gene: TRBJ1-2; V gene: TRBV9; D gene: TRBD1; CDR3 protein: CASQPVDRGRVAGYTF; CDR3 DNA: TGTGCCAGCCAGCCGGTAGACAGGGGGCGCGTGGCTGGCTACACCTTC
clone size: .; J gene: TRBJ2-1; V gene: TRBV3-1/TRBV3-2; D gene: TRBD2; CDR3 protein: CASSQALRLAGDNEQFF; CDR3 DNA: TGTGCCAGCAGCCAAGCCCTAAGACTAGCGGGAGACAATGAGCAGTTCTTC
clone size: .; J gene: TRBJ2-2; V gene: TRBV7-6; D gene: .; CDR3 protein: CASSPSMNTGELFF; CDR3 DNA: TGTGCCAGCAGCCCGTCTATGAACACCGGGGAGCTGTTTTTT
clone size: .; J gene: TRBJ1-1; V gene: TRBV25-1; D gene: TRBD1; CDR3 protein: CASSESRGQGMNTEAFF; CDR3 DNA: TGTGCCAGCAGTGAAAGTCGCGGACAGGGAATGAACACTGAAGCTTTCTTT
clone size: .; J gene: TRBJ2-6; V gene: TRBV5-1; D gene: TRBD1; CDR3 protein: CASSYRQGGGANVLTF; CDR3 DNA: TGCGCCAGCAGCTATAGACAGGGTGGTGGGGCCAACGTCCTGACTTTC
clone size: .; J gene: TRBJ2-2; V gene: TRBV28; D gene: .; CDR3 protein: CAISPANTGELFF; CDR3 DNA: TGTGCCATCAGCCCAGCGAACACCGGGGAGCTGTTTTTT
clone size: .; J gene: TRBJ2-1; V gene: TRBV24-1; D gene: .; CDR3 protein: CATSDYYNEQFF; CDR3 DNA: TGTGCCACCAGTGACTATTACAATGAGCAGTTCTTC
clone size: .; J gene: TRBJ2-1; V gene: TRBV19; D gene: TRBD1; CDR3 protein: CASRRTGENEQFF; CDR3 DNA: TGTGCCAGTAGAAGGACAGGGGAAAATGAGCAGTTCTTC
clone size: few; J gene: TRBJ2-2; V gene: TRBV5-8; D gene: TRBD1; CDR3 protein: CASSLQGATGELFF; CDR3 DNA: TGTGCCAGCAGCTTGCAGGGGGCCACCGGGGAGCTGTTTTTT
clone size: .; J gene: TRBJ2-7; V gene: TRBV5-1; D gene: TRBD1; CDR3 protein: CASSLTGGYEQYF; CDR3 DNA: TGCGCCAGCAGCTTGACAGGGGGGTACGAGCAGTACTTC
clone size: .; J gene: TRBJ1-6; V gene: TRBV18; D gene: .; CDR3 protein: CASSPRQGPGGNSPLHF; CDR3 DNA: TGTGCCAGCTCACCACGTCAGGGCCCGGGGGGGAATTCACCCCTCCACTTT
clone size: .; J gene: TRBJ2-5; V gene: TRBV11-2; D gene: TRBD1; CDR3 protein: CASSRQGLQETQYF; CDR3 DNA: TGTGCCAGCAGCAGACAGGGCCTCCAAGAGACCCAGTACTTC